Given below is one T cell receptor beta chain in context. Antigen specificity is unknown. The entry originates in a study of CD8 T cells in Susac syndrome. Overall study findings and caveats: The relatively small number of individuals in the TCR sequencing and HLA analysis was acknowledged by the study.

In the multiple sclerosis control group, patients were treatment-naive and had stable or active relapsing-remitting disease. Negative isolation was applied to CD8+ and CD4+ T cells, and FACS enrichment was applied to TEMRA cells. V lost 6 bases, J lost 4 bases, and 10 bases lay in between. This CDR3 is built from 13 residues. The authors reverse transcribed roughly 0.45 to 1 ug RNA with random hexamers. The method of amplification for TCR beta CDR3 was immunoSEQ multiplex PCR, covering 54 Vbeta and 13 Jbeta. TCRdb processed the immunoSEQ multiplex PCR reads anew with MiXCR; each CDR3 protein has one entry. The sample includes 250,000 to 350,000 distinct CDR3 sequences, 92% of them seen just once.

The sample taken for sequencing was CD4+ T cells from PBMCs. V is TRBV12-3 or TRBV12-4 and J is TRBJ1-5; possible D gene TRBD1, 5 bases. The source is a human donor with multiple sclerosis. The CDR3 region has the DNA TGTGCCAGCAGGGACTCAGGGAATCAGCCCCAGCATTTT. As protein: CASRDSGNQPQHF.